The source of this T cell receptor (beta chain) is a study of T cell changes during pregnancy in multiple sclerosis. Measured with immunoSEQ multiplex PCR; TCRdb has only the in-frame clones, and not every one. Among 85,000 to 100,000 clones listed, about 92% were seen once. V was clipped by 6 bases and J by 8 bases; unmatched bases: 7. Per germline, CDR1 MNHEY and CDR2 SVGAGI. There are 13 residues in the CDR3. The chain uses TRBV6-5 and TRBJ2-4; 7 positions agree with TRBD1. Sequenced material: peripheral blood, taken after pregnancy. The clonotype comes from a female donor with multiple sclerosis, enrolled in a pregnancy study. CDR3 sequence reads: CASSFAGGDIQYF. The CDR3 DNA is TGTGCCAGCAGCTTCGCAGGGGGTGACATTCAGTACTTC.